These 3 T cell receptor beta chains originate from one sample sequenced in a study of molecular identifiers for immune sequencing clone quantification. A single record per CDR3 protein comes from TCRdb applying MiXCR to the PCR reads. The table records 45,000 to 60,000 distinct CDR3 sequences, roughly 38% of them present only once. The material sequenced was naive CD8+ T cells from blood, with Jurkat cell RNA spiked in. Noted subset: FACS-sorted CD8+CD4-CCR7+CD45RA+ naive T cells. Source of these receptors: a human donor in good health. Some libraries in this study had Jurkat cell RNA spiked in.

This clonotype showed up just once. A junction end diverges from the germline sequence, so it may reflect a read error. The V and J genes are TRBV27 and TRBJ2-1; 9 nucleotides agree with TRBD2. In germline, CDR1 is MNHEY, CDR2 SMNVEV (reference sequence). The length of the CDR3 is 15 residues. The CDR3 DNA reads TGTGCCAGCAGGATAGTAGCGGGGGACTACAAAGAGCAGTTCTTC. Translating it yields CASRIVAGDYKEQFF.

J is TRBJ1-1 and V is TRBV11-2; no firm D call. Germline V gene lookup returns CDR1 SGHAT and CDR2 FQNNGV. The CDR3 is made up of 11 amino acids. V lost 5 bases to trimming and J lost 10 bases, with 11 bases between them. CDR3 residues: CASSAYPAAFF. CDR3 nucleotides: TGTGCCAGCAGCGCTTACCCTGCAGCTTTCTTT.

On this clonotype: One base away lies a much larger clone, so this may be a sequencing read error. The chain recombines TRBV6-1 with TRBJ2-6; D might be TRBD1 (5 bases). The CDR3 consists of 18 residues. Germline-derived CDR1 and CDR2 are MNHNS and SASEGT. The CDR3 region is CASSEAGLPLKGATVLTF. The CDR3 region has the DNA TGTGCCAGCAGTGAAGCGGGCCTTCCTTTAAAAGGGGCCACCGTCCTGACTTTC.